The text below deals with one T cell receptor (beta chain). Its antigen is currently unknown. The primer mix had 60 Vbeta and 13 Jbeta primers. Profiling relied on immunoSEQ multiplex PCR, and the TCRdb table lists in-frame clones only, not all of them. The sample contains approximately 150,000 clones, around three quarters of which appear only once. The CDR3 is made up of 16 amino acids. From germline, CDR1 is SGHAT and CDR2 FQNNGV. With V trimmed by 1 base and J by 4 bases, 9 bases remained unmatched. The sample comes from a study of cytomegalovirus exposure and HLA in healthy donors. Study-level results: One variant, a missense change in DCLRE1C, was linked in a later analysis to TCR beta V- and J-gene trimming. Cytomegalovirus association was assigned to about 150 TCR beta chains. Excluded were some V segments that proved indistinguishable, including TRBV6-2 and TRBV6-3.

The chain has TRBV11-2 and TRBJ1-1; 7 bases agree with TRBD1. Sample: PBMCs. This TCR derives from a man aged 35-49 years in good health and CMV-seronegative. CDR3: CASSLVQGKGSTEAFF. DNA of the CDR3: TGTGCCAGCAGCTTAGTACAGGGGAAGGGAAGCACTGAAGCTTTCTTT.